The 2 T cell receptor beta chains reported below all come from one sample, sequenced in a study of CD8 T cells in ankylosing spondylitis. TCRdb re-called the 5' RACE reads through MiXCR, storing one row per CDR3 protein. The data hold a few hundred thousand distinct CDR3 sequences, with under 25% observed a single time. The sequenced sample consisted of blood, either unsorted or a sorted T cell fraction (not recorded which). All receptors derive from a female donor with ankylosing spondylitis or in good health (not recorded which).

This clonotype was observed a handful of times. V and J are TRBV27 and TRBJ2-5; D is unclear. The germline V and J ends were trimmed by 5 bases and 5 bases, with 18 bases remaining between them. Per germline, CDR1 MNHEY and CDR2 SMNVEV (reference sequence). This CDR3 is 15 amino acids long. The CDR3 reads CASSPDGGPVETQYF. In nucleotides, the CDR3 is TGTGCCAGCAGTCCCGACGGCGGCCCGGTCGAGACCCAGTACTTC.

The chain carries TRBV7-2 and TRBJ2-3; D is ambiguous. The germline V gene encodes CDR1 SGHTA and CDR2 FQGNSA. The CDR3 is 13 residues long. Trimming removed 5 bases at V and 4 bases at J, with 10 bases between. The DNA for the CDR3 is TGTGCCAGCAGCACACTTGGGCCAGATACGCAGTATTTT. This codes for CASSTLGPDTQYF.